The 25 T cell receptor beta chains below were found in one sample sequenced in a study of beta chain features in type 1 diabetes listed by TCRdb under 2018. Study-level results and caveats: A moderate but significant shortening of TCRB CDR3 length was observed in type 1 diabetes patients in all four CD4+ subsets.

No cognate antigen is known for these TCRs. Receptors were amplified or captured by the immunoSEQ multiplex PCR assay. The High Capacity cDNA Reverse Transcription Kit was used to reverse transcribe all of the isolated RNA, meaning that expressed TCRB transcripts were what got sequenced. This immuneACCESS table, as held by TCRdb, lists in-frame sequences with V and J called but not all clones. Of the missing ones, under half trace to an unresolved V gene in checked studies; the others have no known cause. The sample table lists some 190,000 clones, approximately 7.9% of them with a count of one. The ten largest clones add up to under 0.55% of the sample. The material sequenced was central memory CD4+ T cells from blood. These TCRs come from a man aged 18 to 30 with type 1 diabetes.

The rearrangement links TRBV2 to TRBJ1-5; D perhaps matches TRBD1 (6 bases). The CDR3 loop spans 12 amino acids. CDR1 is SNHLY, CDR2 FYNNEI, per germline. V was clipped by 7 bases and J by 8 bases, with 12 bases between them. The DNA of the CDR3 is TGTGCCAGCAATCAGGGGTTGGAGCCCCAGCATTTT. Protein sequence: CASNQGLEPQHF.

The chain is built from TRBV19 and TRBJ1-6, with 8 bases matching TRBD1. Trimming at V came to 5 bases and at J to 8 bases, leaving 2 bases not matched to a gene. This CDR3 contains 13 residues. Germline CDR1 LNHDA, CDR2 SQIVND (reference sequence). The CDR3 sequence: CASSSGGYSPLHF. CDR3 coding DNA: TGTGCCAGTAGTTCAGGGGGCTATTCACCCCTCCACTTT.

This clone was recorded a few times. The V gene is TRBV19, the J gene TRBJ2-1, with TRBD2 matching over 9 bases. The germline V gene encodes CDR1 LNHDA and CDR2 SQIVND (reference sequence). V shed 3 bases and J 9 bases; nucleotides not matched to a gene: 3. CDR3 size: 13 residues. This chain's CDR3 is CASSIGREGEQFF. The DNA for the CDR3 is TGTGCCAGTAGTATTGGGCGGGAGGGTGAGCAGTTCTTC. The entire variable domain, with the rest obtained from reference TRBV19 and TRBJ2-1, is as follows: DGGITQSPKYLFRKEGQNVTLSCEQNLNHDAMYWYRQDPGQGLRLIYYSQIVNDFQKGDIAEGYSVSREKKESFPLTVTSAQKNPTAFYLCASSIGREGEQFFGPGTRLTVL.

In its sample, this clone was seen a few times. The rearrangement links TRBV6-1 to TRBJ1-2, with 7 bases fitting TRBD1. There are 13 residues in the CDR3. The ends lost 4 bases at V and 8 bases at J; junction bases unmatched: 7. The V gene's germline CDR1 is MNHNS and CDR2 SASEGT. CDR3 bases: TGTGCCAGCAGTGGCACAGGGGTGGGAGGCTACACCTTC. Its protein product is CASSGTGVGGYTF.

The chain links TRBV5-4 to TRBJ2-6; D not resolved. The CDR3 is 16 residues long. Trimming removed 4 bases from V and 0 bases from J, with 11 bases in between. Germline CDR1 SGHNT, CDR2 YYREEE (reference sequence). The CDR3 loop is CASSPSGHSGANVLTF. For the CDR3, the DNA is TGTGCCAGCAGCCCCTCTGGGCACTCTGGGGCCAACGTCCTGACTTTC.

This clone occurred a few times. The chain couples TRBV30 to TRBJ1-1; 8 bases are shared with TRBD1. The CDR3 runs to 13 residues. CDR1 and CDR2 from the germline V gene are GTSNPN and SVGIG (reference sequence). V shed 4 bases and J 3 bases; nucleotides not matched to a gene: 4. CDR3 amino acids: CAWTRGLDTEAFF. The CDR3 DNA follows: TGTGCCTGGACCAGGGGGCTCGACACTGAAGCTTTCTTT.

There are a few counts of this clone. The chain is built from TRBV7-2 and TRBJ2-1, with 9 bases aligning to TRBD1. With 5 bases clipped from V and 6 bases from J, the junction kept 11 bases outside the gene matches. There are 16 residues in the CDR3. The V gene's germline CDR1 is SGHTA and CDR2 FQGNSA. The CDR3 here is CASSRQGGRGLNEQFF. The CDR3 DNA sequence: TGTGCCAGCAGCCGACAGGGGGGCCGGGGCCTCAATGAGCAGTTCTTC.

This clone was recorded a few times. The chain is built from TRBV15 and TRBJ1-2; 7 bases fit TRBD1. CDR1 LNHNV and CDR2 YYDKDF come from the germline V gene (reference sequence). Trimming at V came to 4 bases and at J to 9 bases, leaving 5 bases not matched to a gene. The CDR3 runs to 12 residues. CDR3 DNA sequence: TGTGCCACCAGCACCCAGACAGGGCGCTACACCTTC. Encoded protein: CATSTQTGRYTF. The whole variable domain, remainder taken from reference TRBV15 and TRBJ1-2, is DAMVIQNPRYQVTQFGKPVTLSCSQTLNHNVMYWYQQKSSQAPKLLFHYYDKDFNNEADTPDNFQSRRPNTSFCFLDIRSPGLGDTAMYLCATSTQTGRYTFGSGTRLTVV.

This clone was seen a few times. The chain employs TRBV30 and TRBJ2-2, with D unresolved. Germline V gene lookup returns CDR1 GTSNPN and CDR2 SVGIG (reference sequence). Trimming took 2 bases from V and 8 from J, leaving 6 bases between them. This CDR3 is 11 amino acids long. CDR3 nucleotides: TGTGCCTGGAGTCCCGGGGGGGAGCTGTTTTTT. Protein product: CAWSPGGELFF.

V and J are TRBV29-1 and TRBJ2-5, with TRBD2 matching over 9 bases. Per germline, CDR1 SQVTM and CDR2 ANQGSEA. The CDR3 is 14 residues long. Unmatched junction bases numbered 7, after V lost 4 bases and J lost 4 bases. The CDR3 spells CSVGVAGGAETQYF. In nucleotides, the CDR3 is TGCAGCGTTGGAGTGGCGGGGGGGGCAGAGACCCAGTACTTC.

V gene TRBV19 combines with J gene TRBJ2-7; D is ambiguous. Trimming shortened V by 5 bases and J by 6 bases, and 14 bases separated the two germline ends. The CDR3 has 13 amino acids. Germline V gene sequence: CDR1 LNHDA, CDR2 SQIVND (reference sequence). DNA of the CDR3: TGTGCCAGTAGTCCAACTAAGGTTGGCGAGCAGTACTTC. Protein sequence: CASSPTKVGEQYF.

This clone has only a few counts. The CDR3 DNA follows: TGTGCCTGGAGTGTACTATCAGGGCCCTACGAGCAGTACTTC. Protein product: CAWSVLSGPYEQYF. This chain connects TRBV30 to TRBJ2-7; TRBD1 might be the D (5 bases). Germline assignment: CDR1 GTSNPN and CDR2 SVGIG (reference sequence). The germline V and J ends were trimmed by 0 bases and 2 bases, with 11 bases remaining between them. The CDR3 has 14 residues.

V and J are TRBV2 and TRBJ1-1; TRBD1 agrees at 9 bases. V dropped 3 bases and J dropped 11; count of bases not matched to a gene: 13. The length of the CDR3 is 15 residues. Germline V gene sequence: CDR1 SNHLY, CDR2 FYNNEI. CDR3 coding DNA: TGTGCCAGCAGTGACGGATTTCGACAGGGGGAAAAGGCTTTCTTT. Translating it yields CASSDGFRQGEKAFF.

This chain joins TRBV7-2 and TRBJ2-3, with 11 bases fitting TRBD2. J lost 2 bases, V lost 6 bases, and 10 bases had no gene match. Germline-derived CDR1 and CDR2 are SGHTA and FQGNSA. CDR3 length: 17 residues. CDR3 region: CASSRALAGGFTDTQYF. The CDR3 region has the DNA TGTGCCAGCAGTCGAGCTCTAGCGGGAGGTTTCACAGATACGCAGTATTTT.

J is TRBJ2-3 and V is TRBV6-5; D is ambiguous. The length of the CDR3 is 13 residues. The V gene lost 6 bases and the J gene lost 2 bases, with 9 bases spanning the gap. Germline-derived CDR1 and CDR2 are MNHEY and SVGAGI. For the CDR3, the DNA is TGTGCCAGCAGGAGACTTTCCACAGATACGCAGTATTTT. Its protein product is CASRRLSTDTQYF.

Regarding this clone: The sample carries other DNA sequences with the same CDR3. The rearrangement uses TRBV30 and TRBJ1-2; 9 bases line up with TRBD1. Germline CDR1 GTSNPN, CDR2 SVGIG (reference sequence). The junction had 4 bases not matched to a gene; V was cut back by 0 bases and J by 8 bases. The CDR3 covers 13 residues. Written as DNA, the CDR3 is TGTGCCTGGAGTGTACAGGGGGCCGGGGGCTACACCTTC. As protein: CAWSVQGAGGYTF.

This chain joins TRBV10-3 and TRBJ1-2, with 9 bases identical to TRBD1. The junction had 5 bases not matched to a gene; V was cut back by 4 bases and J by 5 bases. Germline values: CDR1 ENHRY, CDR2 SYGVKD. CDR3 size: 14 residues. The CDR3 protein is CAISATGGVYGYTF. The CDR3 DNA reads TGTGCCATCAGTGCTACAGGGGGCGTTTATGGCTACACCTTC.

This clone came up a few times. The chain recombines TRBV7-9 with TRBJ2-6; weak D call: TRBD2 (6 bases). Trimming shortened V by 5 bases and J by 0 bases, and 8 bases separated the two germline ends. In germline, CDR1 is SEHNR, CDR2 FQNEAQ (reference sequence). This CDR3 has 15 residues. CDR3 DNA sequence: TGTGCCAGCAGCCCGGGGGTCTCTGGGGCCAACGTCCTGACTTTC. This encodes CASSPGVSGANVLTF.

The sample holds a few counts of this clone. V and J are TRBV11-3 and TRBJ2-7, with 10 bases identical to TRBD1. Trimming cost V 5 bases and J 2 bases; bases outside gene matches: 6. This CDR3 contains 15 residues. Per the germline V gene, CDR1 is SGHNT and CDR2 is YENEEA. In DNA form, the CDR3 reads TGTGCCAGCAGCGCGGGACAGGGGCTGGCCTACGAGCAGTACTTC. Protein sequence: CASSAGQGLAYEQYF.

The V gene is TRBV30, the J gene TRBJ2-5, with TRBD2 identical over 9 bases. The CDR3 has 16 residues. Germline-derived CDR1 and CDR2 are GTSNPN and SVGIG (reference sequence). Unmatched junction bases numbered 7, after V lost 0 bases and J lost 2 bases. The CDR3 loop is CAWSVPGLALQETQYF. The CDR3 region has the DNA TGTGCCTGGAGTGTTCCGGGACTAGCTCTGCAAGAGACCCAGTACTTC.

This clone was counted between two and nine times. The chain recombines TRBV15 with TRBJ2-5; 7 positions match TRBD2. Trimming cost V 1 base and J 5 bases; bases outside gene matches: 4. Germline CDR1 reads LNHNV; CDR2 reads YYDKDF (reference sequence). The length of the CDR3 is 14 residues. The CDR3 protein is CATSRGVGGETQYF. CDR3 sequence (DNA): TGTGCCACCAGCAGAGGGGTCGGGGGGGAGACCCAGTACTTC. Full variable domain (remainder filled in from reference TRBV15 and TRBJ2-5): DAMVIQNPRYQVTQFGKPVTLSCSQTLNHNVMYWYQQKSSQAPKLLFHYYDKDFNNEADTPDNFQSRRPNTSFCFLDIRSPGLGDTAMYLCATSRGVGGETQYFGPGTRLLVL.

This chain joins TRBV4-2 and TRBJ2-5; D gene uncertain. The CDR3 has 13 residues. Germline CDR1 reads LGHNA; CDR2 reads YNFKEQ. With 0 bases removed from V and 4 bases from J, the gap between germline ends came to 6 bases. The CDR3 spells CASSQDGRETQYF. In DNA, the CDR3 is TGTGCCAGCAGCCAAGATGGTAGAGAGACCCAGTACTTC.

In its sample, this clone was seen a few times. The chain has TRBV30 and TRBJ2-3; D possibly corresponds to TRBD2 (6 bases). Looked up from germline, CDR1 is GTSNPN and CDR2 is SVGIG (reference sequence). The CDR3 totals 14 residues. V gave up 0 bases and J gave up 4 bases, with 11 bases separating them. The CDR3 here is CAWSVVGGPDTQYF. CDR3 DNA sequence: TGTGCCTGGAGTGTGGTGGGAGGCCCAGATACGCAGTATTTT.

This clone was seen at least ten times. CDR3 sequence: CASSLGDRAYNEQFF. CDR3 bases: TGTGCCAGCAGCTTGGGCGACAGGGCCTACAATGAGCAGTTCTTC. The rearrangement joins TRBV5-6 to TRBJ2-1; 7 nucleotides agree with TRBD1. V was pared by 0 bases and J by 2 bases, with 2 bases of the junction left unmatched. The CDR3 spans 15 residues. Germline values: CDR1 SGHDT, CDR2 YYEEEE.

CDR3: CASSRTSVASTDTQYF. DNA of the CDR3: TGTGCCAGCAGTCGCACTAGCGTTGCTAGCACAGATACGCAGTATTTT. J is TRBJ2-3 and V is TRBV6-6; 7 nucleotides align to TRBD2. The germline V gene has CDR1 MNHNY and CDR2 SVGAGI (reference sequence). The CDR3 is 16 amino acids. The V and J ends lost 5 bases and 0 bases, in that order; junction bases with no gene match: 8.